The rows below give T cell receptor beta chains drawn from one sample of a study of T cell responses to AZD1222 COVID-19 vaccine. The data were produced by immunoSEQ multiplex PCR, yet TCRdb's version contains in-frame clones alone and is incomplete. The table has nearly 95,000 clones, 75% to 90% seen once; the top ten hold roughly 2.7%. This sample comprised peripheral blood, obtained 28 days after the second AZD1222 dose. The receptors were sampled from an adult who received the AZD1222 COVID-19 vaccine. Both conserved end residues are part of each CDR3. Each record gives: V gene, J gene, CDR3 protein.

V: TRBV7-8
J: TRBJ1-1
CDR3: CASSFDRATEAFF

V: TRBV18
J: TRBJ2-3
CDR3: CASSPKFEGRTDTQYF

V: TRBV5-8
J: TRBJ2-3
CDR3: CASSLGQTDTQYF

V: TRBV19
J: TRBJ2-7
CDR3: CASSIWLSYEQYF

V: TRBV5-1
J: TRBJ2-2
CDR3: CASTALPGELFF

V: TRBV2
J: TRBJ2-3
CDR3: CASRDSGLAPENTDTQYF

V: TRBV2
J: TRBJ2-7
CDR3: CASSELGQGPYEQYF

V: TRBV6-5
J: TRBJ1-4
CDR3: CASSNWGTGAKLFF

V: TRBV7-9
J: TRBJ1-1
CDR3: CASSLKWDTEAFF

V: TRBV5-1
J: TRBJ2-1
CDR3: CASSLGQGYNEQFF

V: TRBV19
J: TRBJ2-1
CDR3: CASTLTGWNEQFF

V: TRBV10-3
J: TRBJ2-1
CDR3: CAISESRGGEIYNEQFF

V: TRBV18
J: TRBJ2-7
CDR3: CASSPTGQASGYEQYF

V: TRBV7-9
J: TRBJ2-3
CDR3: CASSSLGGGADTQYF

V: TRBV19
J: TRBJ1-1
CDR3: CASIGQSGTEAFF

V: TRBV5-1
J: TRBJ2-5
CDR3: CASSLEGVGETQYF

V: TRBV4-2
J: TRBJ2-3
CDR3: CASSQDSGRYTQYF

V: TRBV6-1
J: TRBJ1-3
CDR3: CASSEAGDGNTIYF

V: TRBV25-1
J: TRBJ2-5
CDR3: CASSEGTSLETQYF

V: TRBV30
J: TRBJ1-6
CDR3: CAWSQRNSPLHF

V: TRBV27
J: TRBJ1-2
CDR3: CASRGVSGYTF

V: TRBV3-1/TRBV3-2
J: TRBJ2-1
CDR3: CASSQGSYDYNEQFF

V: TRBV9
J: TRBJ2-7
CDR3: CASSVVGDRVLEQYF

V: TRBV5-4
J: TRBJ1-1
CDR3: CASRLTGNTEAFF

V: TRBV18
J: TRBJ1-5
CDR3: CASSPDWESPNNQPQHF

V: TRBV2
J: TRBJ2-6
CDR3: CASSEVGNYGANVLTF

V: TRBV6-5
J: TRBJ1-1
CDR3: CASSYSMGAGTEAFF

V: TRBV25-1
J: TRBJ2-5
CDR3: CASSELGSGGQETQYF

V: TRBV30
J: TRBJ2-7
CDR3: CAWSPDSGGEHSYEQYF

V: TRBV19
J: TRBJ2-5
CDR3: CASRRRTSDEETQYF

V: TRBV30
J: TRBJ1-6
CDR3: CAWGGNLRSPLHF

V: TRBV6-4
J: TRBJ2-1
CDR3: CASREIYNEQFF